This T cell receptor (beta chain) was sequenced in a study of radiotherapy plus CTLA-4 blockade in lung cancer. About the study: Objective responses occurred in 15% to 20% of patients; 31% had disease control.

Points from the study as a whole: Reports identified early blood T cell clone dynamics, with interferon-beta, as the best response predictor. Tumor-origin TCR clones grew in blood after radiotherapy plus ipilimumab.

Germline-derived CDR1 and CDR2 are PRHDT and FYEKMQ (reference sequence). CDR3 size: 12 residues. V was trimmed by 4 bases and J by 7 bases, leaving 8 bases between them. CTLA-4 blockade using ipilimumab, together with focal radiation, was received by patients with chemo-refractory metastatic non-small-cell lung cancer. Profiled with immunoSEQ multiplex PCR; TCRdb holds only in-frame clones, not every one. The sample has about 110,000 clones; approximately 77% are singletons. As regards this clone: The antigen remains unidentified.

The chain links TRBV13 to TRBJ2-1; D remains ambiguous. The sequence derives from a human donor with non-small cell lung cancer that progressed on radiotherapy plus ipilimumab. Some clones in this sample may be carry-over from other donors' samples. Material: peripheral blood, obtained from a patient treated with radiotherapy plus ipilimumab. This chain's CDR3 is CASSSDGNEQFF. The CDR3 nucleotides read TGTGCCAGCAGCTCGGACGGGAATGAGCAGTTCTTC. Combining the CDR3 with reference TRBV13 and TRBJ2-1 gives the whole variable domain AAGVIQSPRHLIKEKRETATLKCYPIPRHDTVYWYQQGPGQDPQFLISFYEKMQSDKGSIPDRFSAQQFSDYHSELNMSSLELGDSALYFCASSSDGNEQFFGPGTRLTVL.